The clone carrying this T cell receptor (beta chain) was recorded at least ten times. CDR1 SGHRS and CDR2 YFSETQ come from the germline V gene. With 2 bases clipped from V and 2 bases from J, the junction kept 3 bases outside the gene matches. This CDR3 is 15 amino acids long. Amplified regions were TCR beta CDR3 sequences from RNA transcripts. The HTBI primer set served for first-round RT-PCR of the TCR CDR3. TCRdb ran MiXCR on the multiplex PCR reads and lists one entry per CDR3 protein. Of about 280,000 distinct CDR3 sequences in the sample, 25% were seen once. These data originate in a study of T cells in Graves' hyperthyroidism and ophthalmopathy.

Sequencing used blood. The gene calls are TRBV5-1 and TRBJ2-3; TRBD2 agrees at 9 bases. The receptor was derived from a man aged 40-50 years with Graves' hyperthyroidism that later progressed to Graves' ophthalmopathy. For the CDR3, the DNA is TGCGCCAGCAGCTTTAGCGGGAGAATCACAGATACGCAGTATTTT. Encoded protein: CASSFSGRITDTQYF.